The 17 T cell receptor beta chains given below trace back to one sample, sequenced in a study of OX40 agonist ivuxolimab in advanced cancers. Measured with immunoSEQ multiplex PCR; TCRdb has only the in-frame clones, and not every one. The data show about 27,000 clones, almost 90% seen once. The material was CD4+ or CD8+ T cells sorted from blood, obtained in a trial of the OX40 agonist ivuxolimab. The receptors derive from an adult with an advanced solid tumor such as melanoma, head and neck, liver or kidney cancer.

The chain has TRBV28 and TRBJ2-1; D is unresolved. This CDR3 contains 15 residues. V lost 3 bases and J lost 6, with 15 bases in between. Germline-derived CDR1 and CDR2 are MDHEN and SYDVKM. The CDR3 DNA reads as TGTGCCAGCAGTTTGTCCATAGGGTATTTCAATGAGCAGTTCTTC. This encodes CASSLSIGYFNEQFF.

This clone was recorded a few times. This sequence joins TRBV5-1 and TRBJ1-3; 8 bases are a match to TRBD1. The germline gives CDR1 SGHRS, CDR2 YFSETQ. The V and J ends lost 4 bases and 8 bases, in that order; junction bases with no gene match: 8. The CDR3 contains 14 residues. The CDR3 region has the DNA TGCGCCAGCAGCCTGCTAGGACAGGGATACACCATATATTTT. Translation gives CASSLLGQGYTIYF.

The rearrangement uses TRBV7-2 and TRBJ2-3; tentative D call: TRBD2 (6 bases). This CDR3 has 18 amino acids. The germline gives CDR1 SGHTA, CDR2 FQGNSA. The ends were cut back, 4 bases at V and 5 bases at J, with 25 bases in the middle. The CDR3 loop is CASSSQGLFGVFEDTQYF. The CDR3 DNA reads TGTGCCAGCAGCTCCCAAGGACTATTCGGTGTATTTGAAGATACGCAGTATTTT.

The chain is built from TRBV7-9 and TRBJ2-1; 11 nucleotides line up with TRBD2. The germline V gene encodes CDR1 SEHNR and CDR2 FQNEAQ (reference sequence). The CDR3 loop spans 14 amino acids. Trimming cost V 10 bases and J 5 bases; bases outside gene matches: 7. The CDR3 DNA reads TGTGCCACCTCGGATAGCGGGGGGGACAATGAGCAGTTCTTC. Translated: CATSDSGGDNEQFF.

This rearrangement joins TRBV27 to TRBJ1-3; D not certain. Germline-derived CDR1 and CDR2 are MNHEY and SMNVEV (reference sequence). There are 15 residues in the CDR3. V dropped 5 bases and J dropped 0 bases, with 11 bases sitting between them. The DNA of the CDR3 is TGTGCCAGCAGTCCCGATAGTTACTCTGGAAACACCATATATTTT. Translating gives CASSPDSYSGNTIYF.

The J gene is TRBJ1-5, the V gene TRBV2, with D perhaps TRBD1 (5 bases). Germline-derived CDR1 and CDR2 are SNHLY and FYNNEI. The V gene lost 5 bases and the J gene lost 5 bases, with 19 bases spanning the gap. The CDR3 extends over 16 amino acids. The CDR3 loop reads CASSYGASKLDQPQHF. CDR3 DNA sequence: TGTGCCAGCAGTTACGGGGCGTCTAAGTTGGATCAGCCCCAGCATTTT.

The V gene is TRBV11-2, the J gene TRBJ2-7; 11 positions agree with TRBD1. This CDR3 has 15 residues. From germline, CDR1 is SGHAT and CDR2 FQNNGV. The ends lost 5 bases at V and 3 bases at J; junction bases unmatched: 6. CDR3 sequence reads: CASSNRDRGNYEQYF. Here the CDR3 DNA reads TGTGCCAGCAGCAACCGGGACAGGGGGAACTACGAGCAGTACTTC.

The chain recombines TRBV13 with TRBJ2-3; D might be TRBD1 (5 bases). The germline CDR1 and CDR2 sequences are PRHDT and FYEKMQ (reference sequence). V dropped 11 bases and J dropped 2 bases, with 20 bases sitting between them. The CDR3 loop spans 15 amino acids. CDR3 sequence: CAARTGALDTDTQYF. DNA for the CDR3: TGTGCCGCACGCACAGGCGCCCTTGACACAGATACGCAGTATTTT.

Notes on this clone: The sample holds other DNA sequences that translate to the same CDR3. The chain's CDR3 is CASSFWGNEQFF. The CDR3 region has the DNA TGTGCCAGCAGTTTTTGGGGCAATGAGCAGTTCTTC. The V and J genes are TRBV28 and TRBJ2-1; D is ambiguous. CDR1 is MDHEN, CDR2 SYDVKM, per germline. V was pared by 3 bases and J by 6 bases, with 6 bases between. This CDR3 spans 12 amino acids.

The chain links TRBV7-9 to TRBJ2-6, with 9 nucleotides matching TRBD1. The germline gives CDR1 SEHNR, CDR2 FQNEAQ (reference sequence). The V gene end was trimmed by 8 bases and the J gene end by 1 base; junction bases not matched to a gene: 12. The CDR3 consists of 18 residues. The CDR3, as DNA: TGTGCCAGCGGGGGTCCGGGACAGGGATGGTCTGGGGCCAACGTCCTGACTTTC. It translates to CASGGPGQGWSGANVLTF. Supplemented by reference TRBV7-9 and TRBJ2-6, the full variable domain reads DTGVSQNPRHKITKRGQNVTFRCDPISEHNRLYWYRQTLGQGPEFLTYFQNEAQLEKSRLLSDRFSAERPKGSFSTLEIQRTEQGDSAMYLCASGGPGQGWSGANVLTFGAGSRLTVL.

The chain has TRBV7-3 and TRBJ1-1, with D hard to call. This CDR3 comprises 16 residues. CDR1 SGHTA and CDR2 FQGTGA come from the germline V gene. V was shortened by 1 base and J by 1 base, with 13 bases between the two germline ends. CDR3 DNA: TGTGCCAGCAGCTTAATTAGCGGCAGAGAGAACACTGAAGCTTTCTTT. This encodes CASSLISGRENTEAFF.

The chain couples TRBV14 to TRBJ1-1; D is ambiguous. The germline CDR1 and CDR2 sequences are SGHDN and FVKESK. V gave up 4 bases and J gave up 3 bases, with 3 bases separating them. The CDR3 runs to 11 residues. The CDR3 reads CASSPDTEAFF. The CDR3 bases are TGTGCCAGCAGCCCCGACACTGAAGCTTTCTTT.

This clone was observed a single time. The chain joins TRBV21-1 to TRBJ1-1; TRBD1, the table's D call, lacks a check against the DNA. TRBV21-1 represents a pseudogene. The CDR3 has 15 amino acids. Here the CDR3 DNA reads TGTGCCAGCAGCAAAGAGGACAGGGAGGACACTGAAGCTTTCTTT. Its protein product is CASSKEDREDTEAFF.

V usage is TRBV7-7 and J usage is TRBJ2-2; TRBD2 might be the D (5 bases). CDR3 length equals 16 residues. CDR1 is SSHAT and CDR2 is FNYEAQ in the germline V gene (reference sequence). Trimming pared 4 bases from V and 4 bases from J, leaving 16 bases between. CDR3 loop: CASSSRTGVGTGELFF. The CDR3 bases are TGTGCCAGCAGCTCGAGAACCGGGGTTGGCACCGGGGAGCTGTTTTTT.

J is TRBJ2-1 and V is TRBV7-9; 9 bases are shared with TRBD2. This CDR3 region has 15 residues. The J segment lost 11 bases and the V segment lost 1 base, leaving 9 bases of the junction unmatched. The germline CDR1 and CDR2 sequences are SEHNR and FQNEAQ (reference sequence). The CDR3 bases are TGTGCCAGCAGCTTAGTAGCTAGCGGGATGGAACAGCAGTTCTTC. Protein: CASSLVASGMEQQFF.

The rearrangement uses TRBV7-2 and TRBJ1-1, with D possibly being TRBD1 (6 bases). Trimming left V 1 base short and J 5 bases short, with 8 bases between. This CDR3 has 13 amino acids. Germline lookup yields CDR1 SGHTA and CDR2 FQGNSA. CDR3 DNA sequence: TGTGCCAGCAGCTTAGAAAGGGGGACTGAAGCTTTCTTT. Protein sequence: CASSLERGTEAFF. Drawing the rest from reference TRBV7-2 and TRBJ1-1, the complete variable domain is GAGVSQSPSNKVTEKGKDVELRCDPISGHTALYWYRQSLGQGLEFLIYFQGNSAPDKSGLPSDRFSAERTGGSVSTLTIQRTQQEDSAVYLCASSLERGTEAFFGQGTRLTVV.

The rearrangement joins TRBV19 to TRBJ1-4; D is unclear. Trimming left V 10 bases short and J 7 bases short, with 13 bases between. The CDR3 spans 12 residues. Per germline, CDR1 LNHDA and CDR2 SQIVND (reference sequence). The chain's CDR3 is CATRPAAEKLFF. The CDR3 nucleotides are TGTGCCACCCGCCCAGCGGCTGAAAAACTGTTTTTT.